This TCR beta chain was profiled in a study of spatial heterogeneity in lung cancer (dated by TCRdb to about 2019). In terms of the full investigation: Donors were 72 patients with early-stage, untreated non-small cell lung cancer from the lung TRACERx cohort. Follow-up PBMC samples were sequenced whenever available, and the median time to follow-up was about 24 months after resection. More beta-chain than alpha-chain transcripts were consistently detected, likely reflecting higher beta-chain transcript abundance. In the raw uncorrected reads, each unique combination of TCR and UMI appeared more than ten times on average. In non-small cell lung cancer, the study quantitatively compared TCR alpha and beta repertoires across several tumor regions, matched nontumor lung, and blood. Nonsynonymous mutation counts, determined by whole-exome sequencing of tumor tissue, were related to TCR repertoire features. Both alpha and beta chains were TCR-sequenced in a few hundred tumor regions, 64 matched nontumor lung samples and around 54 PBMC samples obtained at surgery.

Worth noting for this clonotype: Its target antigen remains unknown. One end of the junction is discordant with germline, which a read error may explain.

This specimen's time point label, per the study, means: blood at routine non-recurrence follow-up after resection. Without any cell sorting, TCR sequencing was performed on whole RNA extracted either from tumor and nontumor lung tissue or from cryopreserved PBMC samples. Only patients with enough RNA available from two or more tumor regions were chosen for TCR sequencing. What the research found in general, with its limitations: Comparisons of baseline and follow-up blood repertoires included only 14 to 15 patients. Additional single-cell paired TCR alpha and beta sequencing was considered necessary to confirm, at a functional level, the hypothesis that regional TCRs recognize regional mutations. Ubiquitous expanded tumor TCRs showed up in blood more often at tumor resection than at routine follow-up.

The library was built by means of 5' RACE. These reads were obtained on a NextSeq 500. To allow correction of PCR and sequencing errors, the TCR library protocol tagged every TCR cDNA molecule with a unique molecular identifier. The authors' pipeline ran thus. TCR identification, UMI-based error correction and CDR3 extraction were all carried out with Decombinator tools. Expanded TCRs were defined as those above a frequency of 2 per 1,000, corresponding to the top 1% of the tumor frequency distribution. Rényi diversity was computed with the R vegan package after subsampling each repertoire 100 times to 5,000 TCRs. CDR3 similarity networks were constructed using string-kernel similarity of amino acid triplets, with links drawn between CDR3s whose pairwise similarity was above 0.82. Through fastp at Q25 and MiXCR, TCRdb rebuilt clones from the public reads, retaining in-frame beta chains. Entries are consolidated by CDR3 protein sequence, retaining the most common genes and DNA. TCRdb's processing, not the authors', yielded these V and J calls. The sample profile shows about 120,000 distinct CDR3 sequences; 12% of them were found once. The top ten hold roughly 17% of the sample.

Including the terminal cysteine and phenylalanine, the CDR3 comprises 15 residues. The only DNA kept is the CDR3, 45 bases in frame from the first base. CDR1 and CDR2 are drawn from the germline V gene: SGHTA, FQGTGA. The rearrangement joined TRBV7-3 to TRBJ2-1; the D gene could be TRBD1 or TRBD2, each one agreeing over 5 bases. The input for sequencing was PBMCs, taken at follow-up. The TCR was taken from a male donor with early-stage non-small cell lung cancer. CDR3 loop: CASSQDGASSNEQFF. The nucleotides read TGTGCCAGCAGTCAGGACGGGGCCTCCTCCAATGAGCAGTTCTTC. Joined to the reference TRBV7-3 and TRBJ2-1 proteins, this CDR3 gives the full variable domain: GAGVSQTPSNKVTEKGKYVELRCDPISGHTALYWYRQSLGQGPEFLIYFQGTGAADDSGLPNDRFFAVRPEGSVSTLKIQRTERGDSAVYLCASSQDGASSNEQFFGPGTRLTVL.